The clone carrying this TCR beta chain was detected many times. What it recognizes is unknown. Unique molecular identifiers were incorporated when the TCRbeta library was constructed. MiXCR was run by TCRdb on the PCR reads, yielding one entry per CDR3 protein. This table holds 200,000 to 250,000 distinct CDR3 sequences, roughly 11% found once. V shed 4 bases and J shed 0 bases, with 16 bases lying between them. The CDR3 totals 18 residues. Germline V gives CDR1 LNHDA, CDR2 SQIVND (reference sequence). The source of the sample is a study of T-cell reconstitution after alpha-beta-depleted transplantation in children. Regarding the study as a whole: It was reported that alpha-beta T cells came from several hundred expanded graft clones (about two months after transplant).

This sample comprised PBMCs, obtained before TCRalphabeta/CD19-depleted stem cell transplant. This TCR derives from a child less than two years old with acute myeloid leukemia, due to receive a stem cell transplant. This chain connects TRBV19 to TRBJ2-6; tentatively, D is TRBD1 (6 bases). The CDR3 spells CASSSPGQFSSGANVLTF. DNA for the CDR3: TGTGCCAGTAGTAGTCCGGGACAATTCTCCTCTGGGGCCAACGTCCTGACTTTC.